The present entry profiles one T cell receptor (beta chain) with its context. This specimen belongs to a study of blood T cell repertoires in COVID-19. Germline loops: CDR1 LGHDT, CDR2 YNNKEL (reference sequence). The V gene lost 11 bases and the J gene lost 2 bases, with 12 bases spanning the gap. CDR3 length equals 13 residues. Profiling relied on immunoSEQ multiplex PCR, and the TCRdb table lists in-frame clones only, not all of them. This table holds 110,000 to 150,000 clones, roughly 84% found once. The receptor was isolated from a human donor in a cohort sampled during active COVID-19. The sample comprised peripheral blood. This chain joins TRBV3-1 (or the pseudogene TRBV3-2) and TRBJ2-2; D is ambiguous. CDR3 in DNA: TGTGCCTCAGCCCCAGGAAACACCGGGGAGCTGTTTTTT. Encoded protein: CASAPGNTGELFF.